Only a few counts were recorded for the clone carrying this T cell receptor (beta chain). The source of the sample is a study of blood T cell repertoires in COVID-19. Study-wide context: The samples span acute and convalescent COVID-19 from the United States, Italy and Spain. Sample material is recorded as cDNA or gDNA derived from T cells, B-cell-depleted T cells, or PBMCs.

Participants came from about two dozen US areas, aged roughly 18 to 90 years. Participant-given clinical history determined each cohort assignment. Generated by immunoSEQ multiplex PCR, the TCRdb table keeps only in-frame clones and is missing some. The repertoire consists of under 500,000 clones, with 85% to 90% occurring once and the leading ten covering roughly 1.1%. V was shortened by 3 bases and J by 4 bases, with 12 bases between the two germline ends. The CDR3 is 14 amino acids. CDR1 and CDR2 (germline): LNHDA, SQIVND (reference sequence). This chain links TRBV19 with TRBJ1-1; D is undetermined. Sequenced material: PBMCs or T cells enriched from blood (not recorded which). This clonotype originated in a man aged 25-45 years who had recovered from COVID-19. CDR3 DNA sequence: TGTGCCAGTAGTATTCCGGGGAAGGGCACTGAAGCTTTCTTT. Translating gives CASSIPGKGTEAFF. Using reference TRBV19 and TRBJ1-1 for the parts outside the CDR3, the full variable domain is DGGITQSPKYLFRKEGQNVTLSCEQNLNHDAMYWYRQDPGQGLRLIYYSQIVNDFQKGDIAEGYSVSREKKESFPLTVTSAQKNPTAFYLCASSIPGKGTEAFFGQGTRLTVV.